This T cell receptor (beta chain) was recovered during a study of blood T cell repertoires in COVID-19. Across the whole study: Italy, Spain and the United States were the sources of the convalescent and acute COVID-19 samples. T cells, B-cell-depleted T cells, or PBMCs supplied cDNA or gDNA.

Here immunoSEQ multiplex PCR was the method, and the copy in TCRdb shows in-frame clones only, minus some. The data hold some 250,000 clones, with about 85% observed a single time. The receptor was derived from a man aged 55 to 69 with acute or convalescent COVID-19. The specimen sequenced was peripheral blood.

As DNA, the CDR3 is TGTGCCAGCAGTTTGGGGACAGGCAGCAACTATGGCTACACCTTC. It yields the protein CASSLGTGSNYGYTF. The gene calls are TRBV27 and TRBJ1-2; TRBD1 matches at 8 bases. This CDR3 has 15 residues. In germline, CDR1 is MNHEY, CDR2 SMNVEV (reference sequence). V lost 3 bases to trimming and J lost 2 bases; unmatched junction nucleotides: 5.